The 28 T cell receptor beta chains listed next were all sequenced from one sample in a study of blood T cell repertoires in COVID-19. Generated by immunoSEQ multiplex PCR, the TCRdb table keeps only in-frame clones and is missing some. The sample contains about 480,000 clones, 70% to 90% of which appear only once. The sample was peripheral blood. All receptors come from a woman between 50 and 59 years old with COVID-19, enrolled during active disease.

The rearrangement joins TRBV6-5 to TRBJ2-3; 7 bases fit TRBD1. The germline V gene encodes CDR1 MNHEY and CDR2 SVGAGI. The CDR3 spans 14 residues. After removal of 11 bases from V and 0 bases from J, the junction contained 8 bases not matched to a gene. CDR3 nucleotide sequence: TGTGCCGCAGGATCGGACAGGAGCACAGATACGCAGTATTTT. Residues: CAAGSDRSTDTQYF.

This chain joins TRBV6-5 and TRBJ2-1; 7 positions match TRBD2. The junction had 9 bases not matched to a gene; V was cut back by 4 bases and J by 12 bases. Germline CDR1 MNHEY, CDR2 SVGAGI. This CDR3 comprises 13 residues. The CDR3 coding sequence is TGTGCCAGCAGTTGGGGTGAGCGGGGACGGCAGTTCTTC. Its protein product is CASSWGERGRQFF.

Points on this clone: This specimen includes other DNA sequences encoding the same CDR3. The rearrangement links TRBV7-3 to TRBJ1-1; tentative D call: TRBD1 (5 bases). CDR1 is SGHTA and CDR2 is FQGTGA in the germline V gene. V gave up 5 bases and J gave up 1 base, with 11 bases separating them. This CDR3 is built from 14 residues. CDR3 amino acids: CASSLSGGNTEAFF. CDR3 DNA sequence: TGTGCCAGCAGCCTTTCGGGGGGGAACACTGAAGCTTTCTTT.

The chain couples TRBV6-5 to TRBJ1-2, with a weak D call TRBD1 (5 bases). The CDR3 covers 15 residues. The V end was cut by 2 bases, the J end by 2 bases, with 12 bases between. CDR1 and CDR2 from the germline V gene are MNHEY and SVGAGI. Written as DNA, the CDR3 is TGTGCCAGCAGTTACAGCGGGACCGAAAACTATGGCTACACCTTC. This sequence encodes CASSYSGTENYGYTF.

This chain connects TRBV21-1 to TRBJ1-5; TRBD1 is the table's D call, not checked against the DNA. TRBV21-1 is shown as a pseudogene. The CDR3 totals 17 residues. The CDR3 DNA sequence: TGTGCCAGCAGCAAAGAGGGACAGGGTGAGGACAATCAGCCCCAGCATTTT. It is translated as CASSKEGQGEDNQPQHF.

The chain has TRBV30 and TRBJ1-1, with D unresolved. Trimming removed 5 bases at V and 4 bases at J, with 14 bases between. The CDR3 extends over 13 amino acids. Germline-derived CDR1 and CDR2 are GTSNPN and SVGIG (reference sequence). Here the CDR3 reads CAWSFGVRTEAFF. In DNA form, the CDR3 reads TGTGCCTGGTCCTTCGGGGTGCGCACTGAAGCTTTCTTT. Using reference TRBV30 and TRBJ1-1 for the parts outside the CDR3, the full variable domain is SQTIHQWPATLVQPVGSPLSLECTVEGTSNPNLYWYRQAAGRGLQLLFYSVGIGQISSEVPQNLSASRPQDRQFILSSKKLLLSDSGFYLCAWSFGVRTEAFFGQGTRLTVV.

This clone occurred once. The chain recombines TRBV29-1 with TRBJ1-1; 8 bases match TRBD1. The J segment lost 5 bases and the V segment lost 2 bases, leaving 10 bases of the junction unmatched. CDR3 length: 15 amino acids. The germline CDR1 and CDR2 sequences are SQVTM and ANQGSEA. CDR3 DNA: TGCAGCGTTGAAAAGGGGGACAGGACGGGGACTGAAGCTTTCTTT. It codes for CSVEKGDRTGTEAFF.

The rearrangement uses TRBV19 and TRBJ1-2, with D possibly matching TRBD1 (5 bases). Per germline, CDR1 LNHDA and CDR2 SQIVND (reference sequence). The germline V and J ends were trimmed by 10 bases and 5 bases, with 11 bases remaining between them. CDR3 length: 11 residues. The CDR3 sequence: CAISDTYGYTF. The CDR3 coding sequence is TGTGCCATCTCGGACACGTATGGCTACACCTTC. The full variable domain, rest sourced from reference TRBV19 and TRBJ1-2, is DGGITQSPKYLFRKEGQNVTLSCEQNLNHDAMYWYRQDPGQGLRLIYYSQIVNDFQKGDIAEGYSVSREKKESFPLTVTSAQKNPTAFYLCAISDTYGYTFGSGTRLTVV.

The rearrangement links TRBV6-1 to TRBJ1-5; possible D gene TRBD1, 5 bases. Germline CDR1 reads MNHNS; CDR2 reads SASEGT. This CDR3 comprises 15 residues. V lost 3 bases and J lost 4, with 13 bases in between. The CDR3: CASSESRGGNQPQHF. DNA for the CDR3: TGTGCCAGCAGTGAGAGTCGGGGGGGGAATCAGCCCCAGCATTTT.

The chain employs TRBV9 and TRBJ1-2; a possible D gene is TRBD1 (5 bases). The germline V gene has CDR1 SGDLS and CDR2 YYNGEE. The CDR3 extends over 14 amino acids. V was cut by 3 bases and J by 4 bases, with 13 bases left in between. CDR3 sequence reads: CASSDSAGTYGYTF. DNA for the CDR3: TGTGCCAGCAGCGATTCAGCGGGGACCTATGGCTACACCTTC.

This clone has just one count. V and J are TRBV12-1 and TRBJ2-7; the table gives TRBD1 as D, unverified against the DNA. TRBV12-1 is annotated as a pseudogene. This CDR3 is 17 amino acids long. The CDR3: CASRTWGRSPSSYEQYF. CDR3 bases: TGTGCCAGCAGAACCTGGGGCAGAAGCCCTAGCTCCTACGAGCAGTACTTC.

Only one count was recorded for this clone. The V gene is TRBV12-5, the J gene TRBJ2-2; no clear D gene. The V and J ends lost 4 bases and 6 bases respectively, with 12 bases between them. Germline V lookup: CDR1 LGHNT, CDR2 FRNRAP. The CDR3 is 14 amino acids. CDR3 coding DNA: TGTGCTAGTGGTTCCGTCCGTGGAGCCGGGGAGCTGTTTTTT. The encoded protein is CASGSVRGAGELFF.

The chain uses TRBV5-5 and TRBJ1-4, with 8 bases matching TRBD1. Trimming took 0 bases from V and 7 from J; bases not matched to a gene: 5. Germline V gene data show CDR1 as SGHKS and CDR2 as YYEKEE (reference sequence). The CDR3 length is 15 residues. CDR3 sequence reads: CASSLGTGPSEKLFF. CDR3 nucleotide sequence: TGTGCCAGCAGCTTGGGGACAGGGCCGAGTGAAAAACTGTTTTTT.

The V call is TRBV30, the J call TRBJ2-3, with 10 bases lining up with TRBD2. CDR1 and CDR2 (germline): GTSNPN, SVGIG (reference sequence). V shed 2 bases, J shed 5 bases, and the junction held 7 bases outside the gene matches. CDR3 length: 15 amino acids. The CDR3 loop is CAWSSSGGGGDTQYF. CDR3 coding DNA: TGTGCCTGGAGTTCGAGCGGGGGGGGAGGAGATACGCAGTATTTT.

V usage is TRBV4-1 and J usage is TRBJ1-2; TRBD1 agrees at 9 bases. The CDR3 covers 14 residues. J gave up 8 bases and V 2 bases, and 6 bases lay outside the gene matches. Germline-derived CDR1 and CDR2 are MGHRA and YSYEKL. CDR3 amino acids: CASSQPGQGLGYTF. CDR3 DNA sequence: TGCGCCAGCAGCCAACCGGGACAGGGTCTGGGCTACACCTTC.

This clone was detected only once. The chain carries TRBV19 and TRBJ1-5, with D tentatively TRBD1 (5 bases). CDR3 length: 14 residues. Per germline, CDR1 LNHDA and CDR2 SQIVND (reference sequence). V dropped 5 bases and J dropped 1 base, with 9 bases sitting between them. This chain's CDR3 is CASSVRGSNQPQHF. CDR3 DNA: TGTGCCAGTAGTGTCCGGGGGAGCAATCAGCCCCAGCATTTT. The whole variable domain, filled in from reference TRBV19 and TRBJ1-5, reads DGGITQSPKYLFRKEGQNVTLSCEQNLNHDAMYWYRQDPGQGLRLIYYSQIVNDFQKGDIAEGYSVSREKKESFPLTVTSAQKNPTAFYLCASSVRGSNQPQHFGDGTRLSIL.

The rearrangement links TRBV2 to TRBJ1-2; the D gene is possibly TRBD1 (5 bases). Germline V gene sequence: CDR1 SNHLY, CDR2 FYNNEI. This CDR3 has 11 amino acids. Trimming removed 6 bases at V and 7 bases at J, with 9 bases between. The CDR3 bases are TGTGCCAGCAGAGGAGGGGTTGGCTACACCTTC. Amino acids: CASRGGVGYTF.

This chain joins TRBV11-2 and TRBJ1-3; D not resolved. The CDR3 extends over 19 amino acids. V was clipped by 4 bases and J by 0 bases, with 22 bases between them. From germline, CDR1 is SGHAT and CDR2 FQNNGV. CDR3 sequence reads: CASSSYFSERVDSGNTIYF. CDR3 in DNA: TGTGCCAGCAGCTCCTACTTTAGTGAGCGGGTAGACTCTGGAAACACCATATATTTT.

The chain combines TRBV10-1 with TRBJ2-3, with 8 bases identical to TRBD2. This CDR3 region has 15 residues. V shed 2 bases, J shed 6 bases, and the junction held 7 bases outside the gene matches. Germline loops: CDR1 WNHNN, CDR2 SYGVQD (reference sequence). CDR3 nucleotides: TGCGCCAGCAGTGAGGTCGGGGGGGCGAAGGATACGCAGTATTTT. Translating it yields CASSEVGGAKDTQYF.

V gene TRBV7-9 combines with J gene TRBJ1-1; D perhaps matches TRBD1 (5 bases). The V and J ends lost 6 bases and 0 bases respectively, with 11 bases between them. This CDR3 has 14 amino acids. Germline V gene lookup returns CDR1 SEHNR and CDR2 FQNEAQ (reference sequence). CDR3 residues: CASRYDSLNTEAFF. CDR3 DNA sequence: TGTGCCAGCAGGTACGACAGTTTGAACACTGAAGCTTTCTTT.

The genes are TRBV4-1 and TRBJ1-3; 8 positions agree with TRBD1. CDR3 length equals 17 residues. Germline trimming cut 4 bases from V and 2 bases from J; bases unmatched to any gene: 10. The V gene's germline CDR1 is MGHRA and CDR2 YSYEKL. CDR3 in amino acids: CASSLSGTGITGNTIYF. DNA of the CDR3: TGCGCCAGCAGCCTTTCCGGGACAGGAATAACTGGAAACACCATATATTTT.

The genes are TRBV30 and TRBJ1-1; maybe TRBD1 (5 bases). The CDR3 sequence is 14 residues long. Germline lookup yields CDR1 GTSNPN and CDR2 SVGIG (reference sequence). The germline V and J ends were trimmed by 3 bases and 5 bases, with 16 bases remaining between them. CDR3 sequence reads: CAWRFQGHWTEAFF. DNA for the CDR3: TGTGCCTGGAGATTTCAGGGTCACTGGACTGAAGCTTTCTTT.

This clone has a handful of counts. This chain connects TRBV5-1 to TRBJ1-4; TRBD1 agrees at 7 bases. Germline assignment: CDR1 SGHRS and CDR2 YFSETQ. This CDR3 has 14 amino acids. The V and J ends lost 2 bases and 8 bases, in that order; junction bases with no gene match: 6. CDR3 sequence (DNA): TGCGCCAGCAGCTTCCCGGGACAGTCCGAAAAACTGTTTTTT. Protein sequence: CASSFPGQSEKLFF.

This sequence joins TRBV5-1 and TRBJ1-2, with D perhaps matching TRBD1 (6 bases). V gave up 0 bases and J gave up 0 bases, with 12 bases separating them. CDR3 length: 16 amino acids. Germline V gene sequence: CDR1 SGHRS, CDR2 YFSETQ. The CDR3 DNA is TGCGCCAGCAGCTTGGAGCGGACAGAAGCTAACTATGGCTACACCTTC. This gives the protein CASSLERTEANYGYTF. Using reference TRBV5-1 and TRBJ1-2 for the parts outside the CDR3, the full variable domain is KAGVTQTPRYLIKTRGQQVTLSCSPISGHRSVSWYQQTPGQGLQFLFEYFSETQRNKGNFPGRFSGRQFSNSRSEMNVSTLELGDSALYLCASSLERTEANYGYTFGSGTRLTVV.

The rearrangement links TRBV15 to TRBJ2-7; weak D call: TRBD2 (6 bases). Germline V gene lookup returns CDR1 LNHNV and CDR2 YYDKDF (reference sequence). V lost 0 bases and J 5 bases, leaving 8 bases between the germline ends. This CDR3 comprises 13 residues. Here the CDR3 reads CATSRDRGDEQYF. The CDR3 coding sequence is TGTGCCACCAGCAGAGATCGCGGGGACGAGCAGTACTTC.

V usage is TRBV30 and J usage is TRBJ1-2, with 10 bases identical to TRBD1. Germline CDR1 reads GTSNPN; CDR2 reads SVGIG (reference sequence). J gave up 6 bases and V 0 bases, and 4 bases lay outside the gene matches. The CDR3 consists of 14 residues. CDR3 sequence reads: CAWSVVGTGDGYTF. The CDR3 DNA sequence: TGTGCCTGGAGTGTAGTCGGGACAGGGGATGGCTACACCTTC.

The chain couples TRBV6-1 to TRBJ2-7; possibly TRBD1 for D (6 bases). Trimming removed 0 bases at V and 7 bases at J, with 13 bases between. There are 14 residues in the CDR3. Germline CDR1 MNHNS, CDR2 SASEGT. The CDR3 nucleotides are TGTGCCAGCAGTGAAGCCCCAGGGGTCGGGGAGCAGTACTTC. As protein: CASSEAPGVGEQYF.

The chain recombines TRBV3-1 (or the pseudogene TRBV3-2) with TRBJ1-2; 8 bases agree with TRBD1. The CDR3 runs 15 residues. Unmatched junction bases numbered 8, after V lost 1 base and J lost 7 bases. Germline lookup yields CDR1 LGHDT and CDR2 YNNKEL (reference sequence). CDR3 protein: CASSQVSGGAGGYTF. Written as DNA, the CDR3 is TGTGCCAGCAGCCAAGTTTCAGGGGGCGCGGGTGGCTACACCTTC.